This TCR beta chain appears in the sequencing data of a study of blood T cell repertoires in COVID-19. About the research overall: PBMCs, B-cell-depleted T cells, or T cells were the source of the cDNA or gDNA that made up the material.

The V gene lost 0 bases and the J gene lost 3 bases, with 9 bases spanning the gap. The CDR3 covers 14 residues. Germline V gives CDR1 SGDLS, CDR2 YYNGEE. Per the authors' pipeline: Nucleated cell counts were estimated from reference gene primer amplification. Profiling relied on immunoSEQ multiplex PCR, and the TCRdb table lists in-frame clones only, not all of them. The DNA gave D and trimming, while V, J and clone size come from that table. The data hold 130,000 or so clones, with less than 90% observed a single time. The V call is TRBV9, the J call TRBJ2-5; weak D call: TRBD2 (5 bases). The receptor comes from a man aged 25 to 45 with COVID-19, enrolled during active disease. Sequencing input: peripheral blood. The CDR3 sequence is CASSVGNSEETQYF. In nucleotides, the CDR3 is TGTGCCAGCAGCGTAGGGAATAGCGAAGAGACCCAGTACTTC.